Listed below are T cell receptor beta chains from one sample, sequenced in a study of Ad26.COV2.S vaccination and SARS-CoV-2 variants. Clones were sequenced by immunoSEQ multiplex PCR, and TCRdb holds only the in-frame ones, with some missing. This sample has 400,000 to 450,000 clones, with around 90% found just once. The sample consisted of peripheral blood, taken in a trial of Ad26.COV2.S vaccine versus placebo. These receptor sequences come from a person between 18 and 59 years old who received the Ad26.COV2.S COVID-19 vaccine or a placebo. Each CDR3 is given with its conserved first and last residue. D genes are given only for firm matches. Clone size, where shown, is once, few, many, or a class for clones that have expanded.

>-|once|TRBJ2-1|TRBV29-1
TGCAGCGTTGAAGGGAGTGGCGGAAGCCATTACAATGAGCAGTTCTTC
CSVEGSGGSHYNEQFF
>-|-|TRBJ1-5|TRBV6-2/TRBV6-3
TGTGCCAGCAGTTACCCCAAACAGGGTTTAAGCAATCAGCCCCAGCATTTT
CASSYPKQGLSNQPQHF
>TRBD2|-|TRBJ2-7|TRBV4-2
TGTGCCAGCAGCCAAGACGCTAGCGGGAGTTATGAGCAGTACTTC
CASSQDASGSYEQYF
>TRBD2|-|TRBJ2-3|TRBV18
TGTGCCAGCTCACCCCCGGGACTAGCGGGAGGGCCGACGGATACGCAGTATTTT
CASSPPGLAGGPTDTQYF
>TRBD2|-|TRBJ2-2|TRBV6-6
TGTGCCAGCAGCCCCCCTAGCGGGAGGAGATCCGGGGAGCTGTTTTTT
CASSPPSGRRSGELFF
>-|-|TRBJ2-4|TRBV30
TGTGCCTGGGGTGGTTCTGGCATTCAGTACTTC
CAWGGSGIQYF
>-|-|TRBJ1-2|TRBV6-2/TRBV6-3
TGTGCCAGCAGTACGGACTATGGCTACACCTTC
CASSTDYGYTF
>-|-|TRBJ2-1|TRBV21-1
TGTGCCAGCAGTTGGGGCGTCGGTTTAGAACCCGACCGTGCCTACAATGAGCAGTTCTTC
CASSWGVGLEPDRAYNEQFF
>-|once|TRBJ2-1|TRBV5-6
TGTGCCAGCAGCTCCGGCAGGGGCGATGAGCAGTTCTTC
CASSSGRGDEQFF
>TRBD1|-|TRBJ2-5|TRBV5-8
TGTGCCAGCAGCCACGACAGGGACCAAGAGACCCAGTACTTC
CASSHDRDQETQYF
>-|-|TRBJ2-7|TRBV2
TGTGCCAGCAGTGTTAGACAGTTAAACTCCTACGAGCAGTACTTC
CASSVRQLNSYEQYF
>TRBD1|-|TRBJ1-1|TRBV29-1
TGCAGCGTCCCCGGGACAGGGGGGTATGGGCACACTGAAGCTTTCTTT
CSVPGTGGYGHTEAFF
>TRBD2|once|TRBJ2-4|TRBV7-8
TGTGCCAGCAGCCCAATGGGGGGGAGGGCCCCCAAAAACATTCAGTACTTC
CASSPMGGRAPKNIQYF
>TRBD2|-|TRBJ2-1|TRBV7-3
TGTGCCAGCAGGTTAGCGGGAGGACCCTACAATGAGCAGTTCTTC
CASRLAGGPYNEQFF
>-|-|TRBJ2-7|TRBV14
TGTGCCAGCAGCCCCAATTGGAGGGGCGAGCAGTACTTC
CASSPNWRGEQYF
>-|-|TRBJ1-2|TRBV5-1
TGCGCCAGCAGCTTGACGAAGACTACAGTCAACTATGGCTACACCTTC
CASSLTKTTVNYGYTF
>-|-|TRBJ2-7|TRBV28
TGTGCCAGCAGTTCCTTCACCGGACAAAAGTCCGAGCAGTACTTC
CASSSFTGQKSEQYF
>TRBD2|-|TRBJ2-1|TRBV7-8
TGTGCCAGCAGCTCCATCTCGTGGGGGACTAGCGTCTACAATGAGCAGTTCTTC
CASSSISWGTSVYNEQFF
>-|-|TRBJ1-3|TRBV7-9
TGTGCCAGCAGCTTCGCGGACACGAACTCTGGAAACACCATATATTTT
CASSFADTNSGNTIYF
>TRBD2|-|TRBJ2-1|TRBV28
TGTGCCAGCAGGCGTCGGACTAGCGGAGCGTCCTACAATGAGCAGTTCTTC
CASRRRTSGASYNEQFF
>-|-|TRBJ1-3|TRBV3-1/TRBV3-2
TGTGCCAGCAGCCATACAGATACTGGAAACACCATATATTTT
CASSHTDTGNTIYF
>-|once|TRBJ1-6|TRBV27
TGTGCCAGCAGTTCCATCACCTTTTCTAATTCACCCCTCCACTTT
CASSSITFSNSPLHF
>TRBD2|-|TRBJ2-5|TRBV7-7
TGTGCTAGCAGCTTACTCCTAGCGGGAGGGCACGGGACCCAGTACTTC
CASSLLLAGGHGTQYF
>TRBD1|-|TRBJ1-2|TRBV28
TGTGCCAGCAGTAGGAGACAGGGTATCTATGGCTACACCTTC
CASSRRQGIYGYTF
>-|-|TRBJ2-1|TRBV6-2/TRBV6-3
TGTGCCAGCAGTTTATCAGGGAGCTCCTACAATGAGCAGTTCTTC
CASSLSGSSYNEQFF
>-|once|TRBJ2-7|TRBV7-9
TGTGCCAGCAGCTTCTCCGAAAGGCGGCAGCCTTACGAGCAGTACTTC
CASSFSERRQPYEQYF
>-|-|TRBJ2-7|TRBV7-6
TGTGCCAGCAGTCCACTCCCGGCTGTGGGCTACGAGCAGTACTTC
CASSPLPAVGYEQYF
>-|-|TRBJ2-1|TRBV27
TGTGCCAGCAGTTTGGGGCGGGATATCGTCTACAATGAGCAGTTCTTC
CASSLGRDIVYNEQFF
>-|-|TRBJ2-7|TRBV15
TGTGCCACCAGCAGAGATAACAGGGTCATCGAGCAGTACTTC
CATSRDNRVIEQYF